The entry below gives a single T cell receptor beta chain sequence along with its context. Repertoires were generated with immunoSEQ multiplex PCR, while TCRdb's copy carries only in-frame clones and drops some. The data contain some 250,000 clones, 86% of them seen just once; the ten biggest clones take up approximately 2.1%. The data originate from a study of blood T cell repertoires in COVID-19. For the study at large: PBMCs, B-cell-depleted T cells, or T cells provided the cDNA or gDNA that made up the material.

CDR3 length equals 15 residues. The ends were cut back, 0 bases at V and 6 bases at J, with 14 bases in the middle. Per the germline V gene, CDR1 is LNHNV and CDR2 is YYDKDF (reference sequence). The sample comprised peripheral blood. This clonotype was obtained from a man aged 30-40 years who had recovered from COVID-19. The chain recombines TRBV15 with TRBJ1-1; D not resolved. CDR3 DNA: TGTGCCACCAGCAGAGATCGAGGGTTGGAGGCTGAAGCTTTCTTT. It encodes CATSRDRGLEAEAFF.